The TCR beta chain described here comes from a study of blood T cell repertoires in COVID-19. Study summary: Samples of COVID-19 (acute and convalescent) were obtained from the United States, Italy and Spain.

How the authors handled the data: Scientists estimated how many nucleated cells there were by amplifying reference gene primers. Assay used: immunoSEQ multiplex PCR; TCRdb lists only in-frame clones, some missing. V, J and clone size derive from that table, while D and trimming were established from the DNA sequence. There are some 300,000 clones in the sample; around 84% occur only once, and 1.3% lies in the top ten. The CDR3 is made up of 16 amino acids. The V gene's germline CDR1 is MNHNS and CDR2 SASEGT. V trimming: 3 bases; J trimming: 0 bases; junction bases outside the gene matches: 6. V usage is TRBV6-1 and J usage is TRBJ1-1; 8 bases are shared with TRBD1. This TCR came from a man aged 70-80 years with acute or convalescent COVID-19. Sequenced input: peripheral blood. CDR3 residues: CASSEGTGFMNTEAFF. The CDR3 nucleotides are TGTGCCAGCAGTGAGGGGACAGGCTTCATGAACACTGAAGCTTTCTTT.